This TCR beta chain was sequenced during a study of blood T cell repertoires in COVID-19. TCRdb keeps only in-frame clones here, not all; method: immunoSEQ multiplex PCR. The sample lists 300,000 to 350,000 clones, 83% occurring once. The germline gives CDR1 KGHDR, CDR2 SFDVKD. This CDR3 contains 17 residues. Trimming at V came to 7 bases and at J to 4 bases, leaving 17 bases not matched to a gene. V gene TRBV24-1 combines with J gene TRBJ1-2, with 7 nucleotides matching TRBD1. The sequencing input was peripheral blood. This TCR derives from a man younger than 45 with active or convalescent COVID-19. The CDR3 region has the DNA TGTGCCACCAGCCCCGGGGACAGTAGGAGTATCGGCTATGGCTACACCTTC. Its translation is CATSPGDSRSIGYGYTF.